This T cell receptor (beta chain) was recovered during a study of blood T cell repertoires in COVID-19 (dated by TCRdb to about 2020). About the full investigation: Collaborator samples came from the United States, Italy and Spain and covered acute and convalescent phases of COVID-19. The repertoires were released in a freely available public database intended as a resource for research on the immune response to SARS-CoV-2. Where available, HLA class I and class II types were obtained from metadata supplied by the sample provider rather than from assay-based typing. Samples came from the ongoing ImmuneRACE study (first 160 participants) plus 1,254 subjects from 6 global collaborators. The dataset comprised deeply sampled blood TCRbeta repertoires from subjects exposed to, actively infected with, or recovered from COVID-19. The material from the prospective study consisted of cDNA or gDNA derived from T cells, B-cell-depleted T cells, or PBMCs. Sample metadata almost always included a de-identified subject ID, COVID-19 status, age in years and sex. Results and caveats for the whole study, not just this receptor: The quantity of clinical and demographic metadata differed by source and by participant and was supplied without curation.

TCRbeta CDR3 regions were amplified from genomic DNA using the immunoSEQ Assay, a bias-controlled multiplex PCR. Under the source paper's analysis protocol: Nucleated cell counts per sample were estimated from amplification of reference gene primers within the assay. To quantify the absolute abundance of each unique TCRbeta CDR3 rearrangement, sequence reads were collapsed and filtered. For each sample, productive Simpson clonality was calculated as the square root of Simpson's diversity index across productive rearrangements. In its TCRdb copy, this immuneACCESS table keeps in-frame sequences only and misses some clones. Where compared with another copy, unresolved V genes explain less than half of these, and the others have no known cause. V, J and clone size derive from that table, while D and trimming were established from the DNA sequence. Recorded for this sample are more than 90,000 clones; more than 75% of them occurred a single time. Of the sample, under 14% is held by the ten largest clones.

The CDR3 goes from the cysteine to the phenylalanine over 15 residues. Only the CDR3 DNA is retained, 45 bases long and in frame from the first base. V loses 6 bases of germline sequence and J loses 6 bases, and the interval between the two ends is 21 bases. CDR1 and CDR2, per the germline V gene, are MGHDK and SYGVNS. A word on this clone: The antigen this receptor binds is unknown. No per-base quality is available; no much larger clone lies one base away.

The collaborating institutions used their own protocols to collect whole blood in K2EDTA tubes. For TCRbeta analysis, collaborators shipped samples as frozen whole blood, isolated PBMCs, or DNA extracted from either of those sample types. The specimen sequenced was peripheral blood. This TCR was recovered from a woman younger than 45 with acute or convalescent COVID-19. The rearrangement combines TRBV25-1 with TRBJ2-7; TRBD2 is a possible D gene, resting on 5 matching bases. Here the CDR3 is given as CASSSSKATAGEQYF. The DNA reads as follows: TGTGCCAGCAGCTCCTCTAAGGCTACGGCGGGCGAGCAGTACTTC.